The clone carrying this T cell receptor beta chain was counted at least ten times. The data belong to a study of T cells in Graves' hyperthyroidism and ophthalmopathy. Overall study context: It was at initial diagnosis, before any treatment, that peripheral blood was collected.

TCR beta CDR3 region amplification was performed from RNA transcripts. First-round RT-PCR targeting the TCR CDR3 was performed with the HTBI primer set. TCRdb re-called the multiplex PCR reads through MiXCR, storing one row per CDR3 protein. The top ten hold approximately 13% of the sample, which has over 350,000 distinct CDR3 sequences, approximately 15% seen once. The source material was blood. The receptor's source is a man between 18 and 29 years old with Graves' ophthalmopathy.

CDR3 nucleotide sequence: TGCAGCGTTGCTCCCGGGTCCGACTATGGCTACACCTTC. Amino acid sequence: CSVAPGSDYGYTF. The chain combines TRBV29-1 with TRBJ1-2; D remains unclear. V lost 4 bases and J 3 bases, leaving 12 bases between the germline ends. CDR3 size: 13 residues. Germline CDR1 is SQVTM and CDR2 is ANQGSEA.